Each of the 21 T cell receptor beta chains below was sequenced from the same sample in a study of control samples from healthy donors and cancer patients. This table comes from immunoSEQ multiplex PCR, and its TCRdb copy is limited to in-frame clones, with some not included. This table holds roughly 80,000 clones, roughly 84% found once. The sequenced material came from blood. The receptors here all came from a woman in her forties or fifties in good health.

The chain recombines TRBV6-6 with TRBJ2-7, with 11 bases lining up with TRBD1. Per germline, CDR1 MNHNY and CDR2 SVGAGI (reference sequence). The CDR3 extends over 14 amino acids. This CDR3 reads CASRGVGGQGEEMV. The CDR3 DNA reads as TGTGCCAGCAGGGGTGTCGGGGGACAGGGGGAGGAAATGGTC.

The chain uses TRBV12-3 or TRBV12-4 and TRBJ2-3; TRBD1 might be the D (6 bases). V lost 7 bases, J lost 6 bases, and 14 bases lay in between. This CDR3 spans 13 amino acids. The CDR3 region is CASTGGGEDTQYF. The CDR3 nucleotides are TGTGCCAGCACCGGTGGGGGCGAGGATACGCAGTATTTT.

This chain links TRBV7-9 with TRBJ2-3; D is unclear. The CDR3 sequence is 15 residues long. The germline V gene encodes CDR1 SEHNR and CDR2 FQNEAQ (reference sequence). V lost 0 bases to trimming and J lost 4 bases, with 11 bases between them. The CDR3 sequence: CASSLAFGHADTQYF. The CDR3 coding sequence is TGTGCCAGCAGCTTAGCCTTCGGGCATGCAGATACGCAGTATTTT.

The chain has TRBV24-1 and TRBJ1-2; D is uncertain. Trimming pared 2 bases from V and 8 bases from J, leaving 20 bases between. CDR3 length equals 16 residues. CDR1 and CDR2 from the germline V gene are KGHDR and SFDVKD. The CDR3 reads CATSDSNPGDGEGYTF. For the CDR3, the DNA is TGTGCCACCAGTGATTCTAACCCCGGAGATGGCGAGGGCTACACCTTC.

This chain uses TRBV4-2 with TRBJ2-1; D is unclear. CDR1 and CDR2 (germline): LGHNA, YNFKEQ. Trimming cost V 0 bases and J 7 bases, with 10 bases left between them. The CDR3 is 14 residues long. CDR3 loop: CASSQEERKNEQFF. As DNA, the CDR3 is TGTGCCAGCAGCCAAGAGGAGAGAAAAAATGAGCAGTTCTTC.

This clone was seen a handful of times. The chain links TRBV4-1 to TRBJ1-5; maybe TRBD1 (6 bases). Trimming removed 0 bases from V and 5 bases from J, with 14 bases in between. The CDR3 length is 16 residues. Germline CDR1 and CDR2: MGHRA and YSYEKL. CDR3 in amino acids: CASSQDPRQAYQPQHF. The CDR3 DNA follows: TGCGCCAGCAGCCAAGATCCTAGACAGGCTTATCAGCCCCAGCATTTT.

This chain connects TRBV10-2 to TRBJ1-2; D is ambiguous. The length of the CDR3 is 13 residues. The V gene lost 2 bases and the J gene lost 5 bases, with 9 bases spanning the gap. Germline values: CDR1 WSHSY, CDR2 SAAADI. In DNA form, the CDR3 reads TGCGCCAGCAGTGAGGACATAGTTTATGGCTACACCTTC. Amino acids: CASSEDIVYGYTF.

The chain uses TRBV5-1 and TRBJ2-7; D call uncertain. V shed 0 bases and J shed 6 bases, with 4 bases lying between them. Germline V CDR1 and CDR2: SGHRS, YFSETQ. CDR3 length: 11 amino acids. CDR3 sequence reads: CASSLEAEQYF. The CDR3 region has the DNA TGCGCCAGCAGCTTGGAGGCCGAGCAGTACTTC.

The V gene is TRBV2, the J gene TRBJ2-2; unclear D gene. CDR3 length equals 12 residues. The ends were cut back, 9 bases at V and 3 bases at J, with 8 bases in the middle. CDR1 is SNHLY, CDR2 FYNNEI, per germline. The CDR3, as DNA: TGTGCCAGTAGGTGGGACACCGGGGAGCTGTTTTTT. Translating gives CASRWDTGELFF.

This chain links TRBV7-8 with TRBJ1-5, with 8 nucleotides matching TRBD1. Germline V gene lookup returns CDR1 SGHVS and CDR2 FQNEAQ. The ends lost 2 bases at V and 3 bases at J; junction bases unmatched: 3. The CDR3 has 15 residues. In DNA form, the CDR3 reads TGTGCCAGCAGCTTACAGGACAGGGTCAATCAGCCCCAGCATTTT. Translated, it gives CASSLQDRVNQPQHF.

The rearrangement uses TRBV2 and TRBJ1-1; D might be TRBD1 (6 bases). The CDR3 runs 14 residues. Germline CDR1 and CDR2: SNHLY and FYNNEI. V was clipped by 8 bases and J by 1 base, with 14 bases between them. The CDR3 loop reads CASEGWGQNTEAFF. CDR3 in DNA: TGTGCCAGCGAGGGGTGGGGACAGAACACTGAAGCTTTCTTT.

The chain carries TRBV12-3 or TRBV12-4 and TRBJ2-2; TRBD1 aligns across 7 bases. The V gene end was trimmed by 8 bases and the J gene end by 7 bases; junction bases not matched to a gene: 7. The CDR3 length is 13 residues. The CDR3 DNA is TGTGCCAGCCGTCGACAGGGATTCGGGGAGCTGTTTTTT. Encoded protein: CASRRQGFGELFF.

V is TRBV29-1 and J is TRBJ1-2; TRBD1 might be the D (5 bases). Trimming took off 6 bases at V and 6 bases at J, with 14 bases between the two ends. In germline, CDR1 is SQVTM, CDR2 ANQGSEA. The CDR3 loop spans 12 amino acids. In DNA, the CDR3 is TGCAGCGTCCAGGACATGGGAAATGGCTACACCTTC. It yields the protein CSVQDMGNGYTF.

This chain links TRBV7-2 with TRBJ2-1; TRBD2 matches at 8 bases. This CDR3 region has 16 residues. Germline V gene data show CDR1 as SGHTA and CDR2 as FQGNSA. V lost 1 base to trimming and J lost 7 bases; unmatched junction nucleotides: 9. The CDR3 protein is CASSLVTGLGLNEQFF. CDR3 DNA: TGTGCCAGCAGCTTAGTCACGGGACTAGGGTTAAATGAGCAGTTCTTC.

This CDR3 is CASSTWTDANEKLFF. The CDR3 DNA reads as TGTGCCAGCAGCACCTGGACAGACGCTAATGAAAAACTGTTTTTT. The chain carries TRBV5-4 and TRBJ1-4, with D maybe TRBD1 (6 bases). The V gene's germline CDR1 is SGHNT and CDR2 YYREEE (reference sequence). Trimming removed 4 bases from V and 3 bases from J, with 13 bases in between. The CDR3 runs 15 residues.

The rearrangement joins TRBV10-3 to TRBJ1-6; a weak D match, TRBD1 (6 bases). With 0 bases removed from V and 7 bases from J, the gap between germline ends came to 10 bases. Germline lookup yields CDR1 ENHRY and CDR2 SYGVKD. This CDR3 contains 15 residues. CDR3 nucleotides: TGTGCCATCAGTGAGTCGGCAGGGACAAATTCACCCCTCCACTTT. This translates into CAISESAGTNSPLHF.

The V gene is TRBV18, the J gene TRBJ1-4; unclear D gene. CDR1 and CDR2 (germline): KGHSH, LQKENI. Trimming stripped 2 bases from V and 6 bases from J, with 10 bases between. This CDR3 contains 14 residues. Here the CDR3 DNA reads TGTGCCAGCTCACCAAACCAGTTGCATGAAAAACTGTTTTTT. Translating it yields CASSPNQLHEKLFF.

The chain combines TRBV5-4 with TRBJ2-1, with 10 bases fitting TRBD2. V dropped 3 bases and J dropped 5; count of bases not matched to a gene: 8. CDR3 length: 16 residues. Per germline, CDR1 SGHNT and CDR2 YYREEE (reference sequence). DNA for the CDR3: TGTGCCAGCAGCTCGGGACTAGCGTCATTAAACAATGAGCAGTTCTTC. This encodes CASSSGLASLNNEQFF.

The chain has TRBV5-1 and TRBJ1-5; TRBD1 is a possible D gene (6 bases). The V and J ends lost 1 base and 5 bases respectively, with 10 bases between them. Germline CDR1 SGHRS, CDR2 YFSETQ. The CDR3 spans 14 residues. CDR3 residues: CASSLSSGDQPQHF. CDR3 nucleotides: TGCGCCAGCAGCTTGTCGTCAGGGGATCAGCCCCAGCATTTT.

This sequence joins TRBV12-3 or TRBV12-4 and TRBJ1-1; possibly TRBD1 for D (5 bases). The CDR3 is 11 amino acids. Trimming left V 8 bases short and J 11 bases short, with 15 bases between. CDR3 coding DNA: TGTGCCAGCGGGGGTACAGATAAGGCTTTCTTT. Protein: CASGGTDKAFF.

V is TRBV2 and J is TRBJ2-2, with D perhaps matching TRBD2 (5 bases). CDR3 length: 15 residues. Trimming pared 5 bases from V and 6 bases from J, leaving 16 bases between. Germline V gene sequence: CDR1 SNHLY, CDR2 FYNNEI. For the CDR3, the DNA is TGTGCCAGCAGTAAAAACCTACTAGTCTCCGGGGAGCTGTTTTTT. Encoded protein: CASSKNLLVSGELFF.